The 24 T cell receptor beta chains presented below share a single source sample, sequenced in a study of CD8+CD57+ T cells in acquired aplastic anemia. Profiles of TCR beta VDJ and CDR3 were generated from a genomic DNA template. Using its own MiXCR run on the reads, TCRdb lists one record per CDR3 protein. The sample lists 200,000 to 300,000 distinct CDR3 sequences, 70% to 85% occurring once. Sequenced patients had shown CD8+CD57+ cell expansion by flow cytometry. The sequenced sample consisted of sorted CD4+, CD8+, or CD8+CD57+ T cells (not recorded which) from PBMCs. These receptors all come from a human donor with aplastic anemia.

V gene TRBV7-9 combines with J gene TRBJ2-1; 7 positions match TRBD2. CDR3 length: 17 amino acids. The V gene end was trimmed by 3 bases and the J gene end by 5 bases; junction bases not matched to a gene: 13. The germline gives CDR1 SEHNR, CDR2 FQNEAQ (reference sequence). The CDR3 loop reads CASSFNHGTGGNNEQFF. The CDR3 DNA follows: TGTGCCAGCAGCTTTAATCATGGTACGGGGGGAAACAATGAGCAGTTCTTC.

V gene TRBV2 combines with J gene TRBJ2-7; 7 positions agree with TRBD2. There are 15 residues in the CDR3. Germline lookup yields CDR1 SNHLY and CDR2 FYNNEI. The CDR3 loop is CASSVGGMHGQFFWV. CDR3 DNA sequence: TGTGCCAGCAGTGTGGGGGGGATGCATGGGCAGTTCTTCTGGGTA.

Worth noting for this clonotype: A junction end diverges from the germline sequence, so it may reflect a read error. This chain uses TRBV24-1 with TRBJ2-1; D remains unclear. The CDR3 is made up of 16 amino acids. Germline V lookup: CDR1 KGHDR, CDR2 SFDVKD. This chain's CDR3 is CASSDSGGNNHDEQFF. The CDR3, as DNA: TGTGCCAGCAGTGATTCGGGCGGAAACAACCACGATGAGCAGTTTTTT.

Turning to this clonotype: Germline is not matched at one junction end, which may reflect a read error. The chain recombines TRBV7-2 with TRBJ2-1; 7 bases agree with TRBD1. CDR3 length: 13 residues. Germline V CDR1 and CDR2: SGHTA, FQGNSA. The CDR3 protein is CASSFHPIGTALF. The CDR3 DNA reads TGTGCCAGCAGCTTTCATCCAATCGGGACAGCCCTCTTC.

CDR3 DNA sequence: TGTGCCAGCAGCCCGGACGGGCTCGTATATGGCTACACCTTC. It is translated as CASSPDGLVYGYTF. The rearrangement links TRBV5-4 to TRBJ1-2; no definite D call. CDR1 SGHNT and CDR2 YYREEE come from the germline V gene (reference sequence). V gave up 4 bases and J gave up 5 bases, with 15 bases separating them. CDR3 length: 14 residues.

About this clonotype: One end of the junction fails to match germline, which may point to a read error. The genes are TRBV9 and TRBJ1-2, with 10 bases lining up with TRBD1. Germline assignment: CDR1 SGDLS and CDR2 YYNGEE. There are 15 residues in the CDR3. CDR3 loop: CASSSRDRGLDYDSF. The CDR3 coding sequence is TGTGCCAGCAGCTCACGGGACAGGGGCTTGGACTATGACTCCTTC.

Points on this clonotype: One end of the junction varies from germline; a read error may be responsible. The chain combines TRBV7-3 with TRBJ2-7; D is possibly TRBD2 (5 bases). This CDR3 is 14 amino acids long. Germline V gene sequence: CDR1 SGHTA, CDR2 FQGTGA. DNA of the CDR3: TGCGCCAGCAGCCTAGCAGTGGGTAGGAACGAGCAGTACTTC. Translation: CASSLAVGRNEQYF.

The chain recombines TRBV11-2 with TRBJ1-2; possibly TRBD1 for D (5 bases). The CDR3 totals 16 residues. V shed 4 bases and J shed 3 bases, with 18 bases lying between them. CDR1 and CDR2 from the germline V gene are SGHAT and FQNNGV. In nucleotides, the CDR3 is TGTGCCAGCAGCTCACGGCACACAGGCTTGGACTATGGCTACACCTTC. This translates into CASSSRHTGLDYGYTF. The full variable domain, its missing parts supplied by reference TRBV11-2 and TRBJ1-2, is EAGVAQSPRYKIIEKRQSVAFWCNPISGHATLYWYQQILGQGPKLLIQFQNNGVVDDSQLPKDRFSAERLKGVDSTLKIQPAKLEDSAVYLCASSSRHTGLDYGYTFGSGTRLTVV.

The V and J genes are TRBV2 and TRBJ2-6; possibly TRBD1 for D (6 bases). Germline assignment: CDR1 SNHLY and CDR2 FYNNEI. V lost 8 bases and J 18 bases, leaving 32 bases between the germline ends. The CDR3 spans 16 residues. The chain's CDR3 is CASGVGGTYRPYFGTF. Here the CDR3 DNA reads TGTGCCAGCGGGGTAGGGGGTACCTATAGGCCGTATTTTGGGACTTTC.

A word on this clonotype: At one of its ends the junction is not consistent with the germline gene, which may arise from a read error. The J gene is TRBJ2-4, the V gene TRBV7-2, with D possibly TRBD2 on 5 matching bases. This CDR3 has 12 residues. From germline, CDR1 is SGHTA and CDR2 FQGNSA. Here the CDR3 reads CASGGAGSIQTF. DNA of the CDR3: TGTGCCAGCGGCGGAGCTGGGAGCATTCAGACCTTC.

The gene calls are TRBV7-6 and TRBJ2-7; D is unclear. Germline V gene sequence: CDR1 SGHVS, CDR2 FNYEAQ. This CDR3 comprises 15 residues. V lost 8 bases and J 13 bases, leaving 30 bases between the germline ends. CDR3: CASSSLPTETQEFYV. The DNA for the CDR3 is TGTGCCAGCTCCTCCCTTCCCACAGAGACGCAGGAGTTTTACGTC.

This clonotype was seen only a few times. The gene calls are TRBV7-9 and TRBJ2-3; 9 positions match TRBD2. This CDR3 spans 15 amino acids. Germline CDR1 reads SEHNR; CDR2 reads FQNEAQ (reference sequence). With 5 bases clipped from V and 3 bases from J, the junction kept 6 bases outside the gene matches. For the CDR3, the DNA is TGTGCCAGCAGCCAACTAGCGGGTAGTACAGATACGCAGTATTTT. Encoded protein: CASSQLAGSTDTQYF.

On this clonotype itself: One junction end disagrees with the germline gene, perhaps due to a read error. The chain uses TRBV5-4 and TRBJ1-4; D might be TRBD1 (5 bases). The germline gives CDR1 SGHNT, CDR2 YYREEE (reference sequence). This CDR3 spans 15 amino acids. As DNA, the CDR3 is TGTGCCAGCAGCATTACTAGGGGCCCAAATGAGAAACTGTTTTTT. This sequence encodes CASSITRGPNEKLFF. The full variable domain, its missing parts supplied by reference TRBV5-4 and TRBJ1-4, is ETGVTQSPTHLIKTRGQQVTLRCSSQSGHNTVSWYQQALGQGPQFIFQYYREEENGRGNFPPRFSGLQFPNYSSELNVNALELDDSALYLCASSITRGPNEKLFFGSGTQLSVL.

A few counts support this clonotype. The V and J genes are TRBV9 and TRBJ2-6, with D uncertain. The CDR3 totals 16 residues. The germline gives CDR1 SGDLS, CDR2 YYNGEE. Trimming cost V 7 bases and J 12 bases, with 26 bases left between them. CDR3 region: CASGVAGNNQYFVLTF. The CDR3 DNA reads TGTGCCAGCGGAGTAGCTGGGAACAATCAGTACTTCGTCCTGACTTTC.

This clonotype has only one observation. The rearrangement joins TRBV2 to TRBJ2-7; 7 positions agree with TRBD1. The CDR3 runs 13 residues. Germline loops: CDR1 SNHLY, CDR2 FYNNEI. The CDR3 sequence is CASSTGQQDEQYV. The CDR3 region has the DNA TGTGCCAGCAGCACGGGACAGCAAGACGAGCAGTACGTT.

This clonotype showed up just once. The genes are TRBV15 and TRBJ2-7; tentatively, D is TRBD1 or TRBD2 (5 bases each). This CDR3 comprises 14 residues. CDR1 and CDR2 (germline): LNHNV, YYDKDF (reference sequence). CDR3 coding DNA: TGTGCCGCCAGCAGCCGGGGCCTTGCCTACGAGCAGTACGTC. It translates to CAASSRGLAYEQYV.

The chain's CDR3 is CASSLEGGGDSHELFF. CDR3 bases: TGTGCCAGCAGCTTAGAAGGAGGCGGCGATAGCCATGAGTTGTTCTTC. This rearrangement joins TRBV7-8 to TRBJ2-1, with D tentatively TRBD2 (5 bases). The V gene's germline CDR1 is SGHVS and CDR2 FQNEAQ. The CDR3 runs to 16 residues. V lost 1 base, J lost 15 bases, and 25 bases lay in between.

The chain has TRBV20-1 and TRBJ2-7, with 7 bases lining up with TRBD2. Germline lookup yields CDR1 DFQATT and CDR2 SNEGSKA (reference sequence). The CDR3 totals 12 residues. V shed 6 bases, J shed 2 bases, and the junction held 4 bases outside the gene matches. The CDR3 bases are TGCAGTGCAACCAGCGGGACCTACGAGCAGTACGTC. Its protein product is CSATSGTYEQYV.

The chain links TRBV7-2 to TRBJ2-3; D gene unclear. This CDR3 contains 14 residues. Germline-derived CDR1 and CDR2 are SGHTA and FQGNSA. Trimming cost V 5 bases and J 3 bases, with 12 bases left between them. The CDR3 DNA is TGTGCCAGCAGCCCCGAACGGTTTACAGATACGCAGTATTTT. Amino acids: CASSPERFTDTQYF.

The rearrangement links TRBV7-2 to TRBJ2-7; possible D gene TRBD1, 8 bases. Germline CDR1 is SGHTA and CDR2 is FQGNSA. Trimming cost V 4 bases and J 2 bases, with 12 bases left between them. This CDR3 is built from 14 residues. The CDR3 DNA sequence: TGTGCCAGCAGCTCTACAGGGGGGGCCTACGAGCAGTACTTC. Encoded protein: CASSSTGGAYEQYF.

This clonotype was recorded only once. V is TRBV7-8 and J is TRBJ2-7, with 7 bases aligning to TRBD2. V lost 5 bases to trimming and J lost 10 bases; unmatched junction nucleotides: 20. The length of the CDR3 is 16 residues. Germline CDR1 and CDR2: SGHVS and FQNEAQ. The CDR3 DNA reads TGTGCCAGCAGCACACCGGGAGGTCCCGATACGCCCGATCAGTACGTC. Its protein is CASSTPGGPDTPDQYV.

The chain links TRBV5-6 to TRBJ2-3, with D maybe TRBD2 (5 bases). This CDR3 has 14 amino acids. Germline values: CDR1 SGHDT, CDR2 YYEEEE. With 4 bases removed from V and 6 bases from J, the gap between germline ends came to 15 bases. CDR3 protein: CASSLGESPDTQYF. DNA of the CDR3: TGTGCCAGCAGCCTCGGGGAAAGTCCCGATACGCAGTATTTT.

The chain recombines TRBV19 with TRBJ2-3, with a weak D call TRBD2 (5 bases). The CDR3 has 14 residues. V lost 5 bases and J 0 bases, leaving 9 bases between the germline ends. Germline V CDR1 and CDR2: LNHDA, SQIVND (reference sequence). The CDR3 sequence is CASSLAVSTDTQYF. The CDR3 nucleotides are TGTGCCAGTAGTCTAGCAGTCAGCACAGATACGCAGTATTTT.

This clonotype was found a few times. Here the CDR3 DNA reads TGTGCCAGCCGGGGGGAGAGGGAGACCCAGTACTTC. It yields the protein CASRGERETQYF. The J gene is TRBJ2-5, the V gene TRBV5-6, with 7 bases that match TRBD2. The CDR3 length is 12 residues. CDR1 is SGHDT, CDR2 YYEEEE, per germline. The ends lost 7 bases at V and 5 bases at J; junction bases unmatched: 5.